The 32 T cell receptor beta chains below were found in one sample sequenced in a study of cytomegalovirus exposure and HLA in healthy donors. PCR involved 60 Vbeta and 13 Jbeta primers. Using immunoSEQ multiplex PCR, the repertoire was profiled, and TCRdb retains in-frame clones only, with some absent. The sample holds hundreds of thousands of clones; 60% to 85% are singletons and the top ten take 15% to 18%. Material for sequencing was PBMCs. The receptors derive from a man between 40 and 49 years old in good health and CMV-seronegative.

A note on this clone: The sample carries other DNA sequences with the same CDR3. The chain has TRBV28 and TRBJ2-7; no firm D call. There are 12 residues in the CDR3. Germline assignment: CDR1 MDHEN and CDR2 SYDVKM. Trimming took off 2 bases at V and 1 base at J, with 3 bases between the two ends. The CDR3 reads CASSLPSYEQYF. In DNA form, the CDR3 reads TGTGCCAGCAGTTTACCATCCTACGAGCAGTACTTC.

V is TRBV4-1 and J is TRBJ1-5, with D maybe TRBD1 (6 bases). Germline V gene data show CDR1 as MGHRA and CDR2 as YSYEKL. Trimming shortened V by 4 bases and J by 3 bases, and 13 bases separated the two germline ends. The CDR3 length is 15 residues. In DNA form, the CDR3 reads TGCGCCAGCAGCCGAGAGGGGGGACTCAATCAGCCCCAGCATTTT. Protein sequence: CASSREGGLNQPQHF.

The rearrangement links TRBV5-8 to TRBJ1-2, with D hard to call. This CDR3 has 13 residues. Trimming took off 1 base at V and 2 bases at J, with 6 bases between the two ends. Germline lookup yields CDR1 SGHTS and CDR2 YDEGEE. This CDR3 is CASSLTPNYGYTF. The CDR3 DNA is TGTGCCAGCAGCTTGACACCGAACTATGGCTACACCTTC.

This clone was recorded once. The junction departs from germline at one end; a sequencing error may be responsible. The chain couples TRBV7-9 to TRBJ2-7; 8 positions agree with TRBD1. In germline, CDR1 is SEHNR, CDR2 FQNEAQ (reference sequence). CDR3 length equals 14 residues. CDR3 sequence: CSSSVRQGYYEQYF. For the CDR3, the DNA is TGTTCCAGCAGCGTAAGACAGGGGTACTACGAGCAGTACTTC.

The chain is built from TRBV2 and TRBJ2-5, with D tentatively TRBD1 (6 bases). Near its end, the DNA agrees better with TRBJ2-7, so the J call may be wrong. CDR1 and CDR2 (germline): SNHLY, FYNNEI. The CDR3 runs to 14 residues. CDR3 sequence (DNA): TGTGCCAGCAGCGATCCGGGACACTCTTACGAGCAGTACTTC. This translates into CASSDPGHSYEQYF.

V and J are TRBV5-1 and TRBJ2-5; D is perhaps TRBD2 (6 bases). Trimming took 0 bases from V and 0 from J, leaving 15 bases between them. CDR3 length: 17 residues. Germline CDR1 reads SGHRS; CDR2 reads YFSETQ. CDR3 DNA: TGCGCCAGCAGCTTGGGCCAGACTAGAGTTAACCAAGAGACCCAGTACTTC. It translates to CASSLGQTRVNQETQYF. The variable domain in full, completed from reference TRBV5-1 and TRBJ2-5, reads KAGVTQTPRYLIKTRGQQVTLSCSPISGHRSVSWYQQTPGQGLQFLFEYFSETQRNKGNFPGRFSGRQFSNSRSEMNVSTLELGDSALYLCASSLGQTRVNQETQYFGPGTRLLVL.

The J gene is TRBJ1-6, the V gene TRBV7-2; 7 bases agree with TRBD1. The germline V gene has CDR1 SGHTA and CDR2 FQGNSA. This CDR3 comprises 20 residues. V was clipped by 0 bases and J by 2 bases; unmatched bases: 13. In DNA, the CDR3 is TGTGCCAGCAGCTTAGCTATAGGGGGCACGGGGAGTACCTATAATTCACCCCTCCACTTT. Its protein product is CASSLAIGGTGSTYNSPLHF.

This chain connects TRBV27 to TRBJ2-7; 7 bases fit TRBD2. The V gene end was trimmed by 3 bases and the J gene end by 7 bases; junction bases not matched to a gene: 3. This CDR3 has 12 residues. Germline CDR1 MNHEY, CDR2 SMNVEV (reference sequence). CDR3: CASSFGGGEQYF. DNA of the CDR3: TGTGCCAGCAGTTTCGGGGGAGGGGAGCAGTACTTC.

This clone was detected a few times. The chain uses TRBV5-4 and TRBJ2-2, with TRBD2 matching 7 bases. Germline CDR1 reads SGHNT; CDR2 reads YYREEE (reference sequence). This CDR3 is built from 14 residues. After removal of 0 bases from V and 6 bases from J, the junction contained 2 bases not matched to a gene. In DNA form, the CDR3 reads TGTGCCAGCAGCTTGGCGGGGGGACCCGGGGAGCTGTTTTTT. This encodes CASSLAGGPGELFF.

The genes are TRBV18 and TRBJ1-5; D is uncertain. This CDR3 has 14 amino acids. From germline, CDR1 is KGHSH and CDR2 LQKENI. V was pared by 5 bases and J by 4 bases, with 12 bases between. CDR3 in amino acids: CASSSFSGNQPQHF. The DNA of the CDR3 is TGTGCCAGCTCATCCTTCTCGGGGAATCAGCCCCAGCATTTT. The full variable domain, completed using reference TRBV18 and TRBJ1-5, is NAGVMQNPRHLVRRRGQEARLRCSPMKGHSHVYWYRQLPEEGLKFMVYLQKENIIDESGMPKERFSAEFPKEGPSILRIQQVVRGDSAAYFCASSSFSGNQPQHFGDGTRLSIL.

For the CDR3, the DNA is TGTGCCAGCAGTTCCGCCCCGGGAGGTGGAAACACCATATATTTT. Amino acid sequence: CASSSAPGGGNTIYF. The rearrangement joins TRBV6-5 to TRBJ1-3; no firm D call. Trimming stripped 4 bases from V and 3 bases from J, with 13 bases between. Looked up from germline, CDR1 is MNHEY and CDR2 is SVGAGI. The CDR3 contains 15 residues.

In its sample, this clone was seen once. V and J are TRBV30 and TRBJ1-5; D is ambiguous. The CDR3 covers 13 residues. Between the trimmed V and J ends, which lost 0 bases and 1 base, there was a span of 4 bases. Per germline, CDR1 GTSNPN and CDR2 SVGIG (reference sequence). CDR3 DNA: TGTGCCTGGAGTGTAGCGAGCAATCAGCCCCAGCATTTT. This sequence encodes CAWSVASNQPQHF. The full variable domain, in which reference TRBV30 and TRBJ1-5 provide the parts outside the CDR3, is SQTIHQWPATLVQPVGSPLSLECTVEGTSNPNLYWYRQAAGRGLQLLFYSVGIGQISSEVPQNLSASRPQDRQFILSSKKLLLSDSGFYLCAWSVASNQPQHFGDGTRLSIL.

The V gene is TRBV9, the J gene TRBJ1-3, with 7 bases identical to TRBD1. The CDR3 extends over 16 amino acids. Per germline, CDR1 SGDLS and CDR2 YYNGEE. J gave up 0 bases and V 1 base, and 4 bases lay outside the gene matches. CDR3: CASSVSGTVSGNTIYF. Written as DNA, the CDR3 is TGTGCCAGCAGCGTATCCGGGACAGTCTCTGGAAACACCATATATTTT.

This clone was seen a handful of times. V is TRBV29-1 and J is TRBJ1-2; D is perhaps TRBD1 (5 bases). With 7 bases removed from V and 4 bases from J, the gap between germline ends came to 16 bases. Germline V CDR1 and CDR2: SQVTM, ANQGSEA. The CDR3 contains 13 residues. The CDR3 region has the DNA TGCAGCGCGTTTGGGGAGGGGCCCTATGGCTACACCTTC. This sequence encodes CSAFGEGPYGYTF.

This chain links TRBV19 with TRBJ2-2; D possibly corresponds to TRBD1 (5 bases). The CDR3 contains 13 residues. Germline loops: CDR1 LNHDA, CDR2 SQIVND (reference sequence). The V and J ends lost 6 bases and 6 bases respectively, with 11 bases between them. The CDR3 DNA is TGTGCCAGTAGGCTCCAGGGTGCCGGGGAGCTGTTTTTT. Protein sequence: CASRLQGAGELFF.

The chain couples TRBV4-1 to TRBJ1-2; 7 nucleotides match TRBD1. Trimming at V came to 1 base and at J to 2 bases, leaving 1 base not matched to a gene. This CDR3 contains 14 residues. Germline V gene lookup returns CDR1 MGHRA and CDR2 YSYEKL. CDR3 region: CASSQGGGNYGYTF. CDR3 in DNA: TGCGCCAGCAGCCAAGGAGGGGGCAACTATGGCTACACCTTC.

This chain uses TRBV5-1 with TRBJ2-1; TRBD2 agrees at 8 bases. Germline assignment: CDR1 SGHRS and CDR2 YFSETQ. V shed 6 bases, J shed 4 bases, and the junction held 6 bases outside the gene matches. The CDR3 totals 14 residues. The CDR3: CASTRGGPYNEQFF. The CDR3 bases are TGCGCCAGCACCCGGGGGGGACCATACAATGAGCAGTTCTTC.

The gene calls are TRBV28 and TRBJ2-3; tentatively, D is TRBD1 (5 bases). The CDR3 has 13 amino acids. V was pared by 5 bases and J by 6 bases, with 12 bases between. The germline CDR1 and CDR2 sequences are MDHEN and SYDVKM. The CDR3: CASSTDPGDTQYF. CDR3 nucleotides: TGTGCCAGCAGTACCGACCCAGGGGATACGCAGTATTTT. Full variable domain (outside the CDR3, taken from reference TRBV28 and TRBJ2-3): DVKVTQSSRYLVKRTGEKVFLECVQDMDHENMFWYRQDPGLGLRLIYFSYDVKMKEKGDIPEGYSVSREKKERFSLILESASTNQTSMYLCASSTDPGDTQYFGPGTRLTVL.

This clone showed up just once. J is TRBJ1-6 and V is TRBV5-5; 7 bases fit TRBD1. This CDR3 contains 15 residues. V gave up 0 bases and J gave up 5 bases; unmatched junction bases: 2. The germline CDR1 and CDR2 sequences are SGHKS and YYEKEE (reference sequence). The CDR3 nucleotides read TGTGCCAGCAGCTTGGTGGGACAGAATAATTCACCCCTCCACTTT. Its translation is CASSLVGQNNSPLHF.

The chain combines TRBV5-1 with TRBJ1-2; D ambiguous. CDR3 length equals 12 residues. The V and J ends lost 2 bases and 8 bases respectively, with 10 bases between them. Germline V gene lookup returns CDR1 SGHRS and CDR2 YFSETQ. The CDR3 sequence: CASSFGPGGYTF. CDR3 nucleotides: TGCGCCAGCAGCTTTGGCCCGGGGGGCTACACCTTC.

CDR3 DNA sequence: TGTGCCAGCAGCTACCAGGGGGCTTCCTACGAGCAGTACTTC. Translated, it gives CASSYQGASYEQYF. The chain recombines TRBV28 with TRBJ2-7; 8 bases map to TRBD1. CDR1 is MDHEN and CDR2 is SYDVKM in the germline V gene. This CDR3 contains 14 residues. V gave up 6 bases and J gave up 1 base; unmatched junction bases: 5.

The chain carries TRBV5-6 and TRBJ1-2; D remains unclear. The V gene lost 4 bases and the J gene lost 5 bases, with 6 bases spanning the gap. Germline CDR1 reads SGHDT; CDR2 reads YYEEEE. This CDR3 region has 11 residues. CDR3 in amino acids: CASSAAYGYTF. The CDR3 nucleotides are TGTGCCAGCAGCGCGGCATATGGCTACACCTTC.

The chain couples TRBV18 to TRBJ2-7; 10 nucleotides line up with TRBD1. The CDR3 contains 13 residues. The V and J ends lost 5 bases and 7 bases, in that order; junction bases with no gene match: 5. The germline CDR1 and CDR2 sequences are KGHSH and LQKENI. In DNA form, the CDR3 reads TGTGCCAGCTCATCTGACAGGGGGCAGGAGCAGTACTTC. Its protein is CASSSDRGQEQYF.

This chain joins TRBV19 and TRBJ2-2; 8 bases are shared with TRBD1. From germline, CDR1 is LNHDA and CDR2 SQIVND (reference sequence). J lost 7 bases, V lost 7 bases, and 8 bases had no gene match. The CDR3 sequence is 14 residues long. The chain's CDR3 is CASTITGGYGELFF. DNA of the CDR3: TGTGCCAGTACCATAACAGGGGGTTACGGGGAGCTGTTTTTT.

The chain is built from TRBV5-4 and TRBJ2-1, with 12 bases fitting TRBD2. Germline V gene data show CDR1 as SGHNT and CDR2 as YYREEE (reference sequence). V was clipped by 0 bases and J by 7 bases; unmatched bases: 5. CDR3 length equals 16 residues. CDR3 protein: CASSLARLAGVNEQFF. The CDR3 nucleotides are TGTGCCAGCAGCTTGGCGCGACTAGCGGGGGTAAATGAGCAGTTCTTC.

This chain joins TRBV29-1 and TRBJ1-1; TRBD1 is a possible D gene (5 bases). Germline CDR1 and CDR2: SQVTM and ANQGSEA. This CDR3 is 12 amino acids long. V was shortened by 4 bases and J by 2 bases, with 8 bases between the two germline ends. The CDR3 protein is CSVVGANTEAFF. CDR3 coding DNA: TGCAGCGTTGTAGGGGCTAACACTGAAGCTTTCTTT.

This sequence joins TRBV10-3 and TRBJ2-1, with 12 bases fitting TRBD1. V gave up 6 bases and J gave up 2 bases; unmatched junction bases: 8. Germline values: CDR1 ENHRY, CDR2 SYGVKD. The CDR3 spans 17 residues. CDR3 sequence: CAIRGTGGDFPYNEQFF. For the CDR3, the DNA is TGTGCCATCAGGGGGACAGGGGGCGATTTCCCCTACAATGAGCAGTTCTTC.

The J gene is TRBJ2-1, the V gene TRBV7-8; 7 bases map to TRBD1. The CDR3 consists of 16 residues. Per germline, CDR1 SGHVS and CDR2 FQNEAQ. The V and J ends lost 0 bases and 6 bases, in that order; junction bases with no gene match: 8. CDR3 sequence (DNA): TGTGCCAGCAGCTTAGCGGACTCGACAGGGCTCAATGAGCAGTTCTTC. Translated: CASSLADSTGLNEQFF.

The chain uses TRBV4-1 and TRBJ2-1, with D perhaps TRBD2 (6 bases). Germline CDR1 reads MGHRA; CDR2 reads YSYEKL. The CDR3 extends over 16 amino acids. V lost 5 bases and J 3 bases, leaving 17 bases between the germline ends. The CDR3 sequence: CASSSALIADYNEQFF. The CDR3 DNA reads TGCGCCAGCAGCAGTGCATTGATAGCGGACTACAATGAGCAGTTCTTC.

This clone showed up just once. The CDR3 bases are TGTGCCAGCAGTCCAGGGGGCCTGAACACTGAAGCTTTCTTT. This translates into CASSPGGLNTEAFF. The chain carries TRBV2 and TRBJ1-1; TRBD1 matches 8 bases. CDR3 length: 14 amino acids. The trim removed 5 bases at V and 0 bases at J, leaving 2 bases unmatched. Germline CDR1 and CDR2: SNHLY and FYNNEI.

The rearrangement links TRBV28 to TRBJ1-2, with TRBD1 identical over 11 bases. Germline trimming cut 6 bases from V and 4 bases from J; bases unmatched to any gene: 4. Germline loops: CDR1 MDHEN, CDR2 SYDVKM. This CDR3 is 14 amino acids long. The CDR3: CASSWDRGVYGYTF. DNA for the CDR3: TGTGCCAGCAGCTGGGACAGGGGGGTCTATGGCTACACCTTC.

This chain joins TRBV7-3 and TRBJ1-1; 7 bases align to TRBD1. Germline CDR1 SGHTA, CDR2 FQGTGA. The trim removed 5 bases at V and 6 bases at J, leaving 6 bases unmatched. The CDR3 contains 13 residues. The CDR3 region has the DNA TGTGCCAGCAGCCTATCGACAGGGTCTGAAGCTTTCTTT. Its translation is CASSLSTGSEAFF.